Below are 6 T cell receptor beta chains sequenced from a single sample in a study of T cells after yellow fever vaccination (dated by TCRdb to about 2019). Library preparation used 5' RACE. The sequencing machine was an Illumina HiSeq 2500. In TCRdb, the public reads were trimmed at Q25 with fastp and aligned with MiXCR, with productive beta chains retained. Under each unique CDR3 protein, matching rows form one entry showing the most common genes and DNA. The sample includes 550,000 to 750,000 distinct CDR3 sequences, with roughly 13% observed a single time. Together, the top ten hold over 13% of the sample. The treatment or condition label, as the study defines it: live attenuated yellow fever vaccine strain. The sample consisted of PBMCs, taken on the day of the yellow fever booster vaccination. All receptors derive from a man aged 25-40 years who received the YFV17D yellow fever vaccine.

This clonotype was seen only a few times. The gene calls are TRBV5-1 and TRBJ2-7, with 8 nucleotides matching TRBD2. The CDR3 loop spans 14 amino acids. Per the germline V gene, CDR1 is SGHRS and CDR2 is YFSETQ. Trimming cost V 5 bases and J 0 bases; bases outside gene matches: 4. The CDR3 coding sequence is TGCGCCAGCAGGGCCGGGACTAGCTCCTACGAGCAGTACTTC. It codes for CASRAGTSSYEQYF.

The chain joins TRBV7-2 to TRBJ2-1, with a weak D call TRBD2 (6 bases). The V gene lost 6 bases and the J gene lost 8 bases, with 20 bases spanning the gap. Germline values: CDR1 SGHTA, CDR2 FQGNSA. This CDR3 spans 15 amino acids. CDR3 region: CASSWRESILYEQFF. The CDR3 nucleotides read TGTGCCAGCAGTTGGAGGGAATCCATCCTCTATGAGCAGTTCTTC.

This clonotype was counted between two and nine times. In DNA, the CDR3 is TGCAGCGACGGTCGAGGCGGGTTCTTC. Protein: CSDGRGGFF. The J gene is TRBJ2-1, the V gene TRBV29-1, with D unresolved. The V end lost 7 bases, the J end lost 15 bases, and 13 bases lay between the germline ends. The CDR3 contains 9 residues. In germline, CDR1 is SQVTM, CDR2 ANQGSEA.

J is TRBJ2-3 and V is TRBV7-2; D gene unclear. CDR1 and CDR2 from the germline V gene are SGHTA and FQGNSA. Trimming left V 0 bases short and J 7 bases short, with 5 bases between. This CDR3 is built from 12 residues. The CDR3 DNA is TGTGCCAGCAGCTTAGCGGCTAATACGCAGTATTTT. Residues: CASSLAANTQYF.

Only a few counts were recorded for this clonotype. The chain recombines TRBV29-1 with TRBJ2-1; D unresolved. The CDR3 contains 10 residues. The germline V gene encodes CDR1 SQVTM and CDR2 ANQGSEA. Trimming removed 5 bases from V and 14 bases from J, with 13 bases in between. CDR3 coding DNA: TGCAGCGTTAGTCCGGAACTCGAGTTCTTC. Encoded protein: CSVSPELEFF.

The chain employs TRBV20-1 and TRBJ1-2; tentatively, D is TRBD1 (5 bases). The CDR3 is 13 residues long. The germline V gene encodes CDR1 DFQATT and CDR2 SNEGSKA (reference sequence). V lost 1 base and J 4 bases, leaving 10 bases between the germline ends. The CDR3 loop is CSARVQVPYGYTF. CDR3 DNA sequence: TGCAGTGCTAGAGTACAGGTCCCCTATGGCTACACCTTC.